This T cell receptor (beta chain) was captured in a study of early T cells in non-severe SARS-CoV-2 infection. At the level of the study: Chains from this unsorted whole-blood bulk RNA could not be paired.

Individual cDNA molecules were tagged with unique molecular identifiers. TCRdb recomputed calls from the 5' RACE reads with MiXCR, one row per CDR3 protein. The data contain roughly 9,200 distinct CDR3 sequences, 4% to 6% of them singletons. In germline, CDR1 is SGDLS, CDR2 YYNGEE. The CDR3 sequence is 14 residues long. Trimming shortened V by 0 bases and J by 6 bases, and 10 bases separated the two germline ends. By share of the sample, this clonotype is medium-sized. The V gene is TRBV9, the J gene TRBJ2-1; D is unclear. The sample consisted of whole blood. This sequence was found in an adult who was a healthcare worker with PCR-confirmed SARS-CoV-2 infection or an uninfected control (not recorded which). This CDR3 is CASSVDTAGNEQFF. The CDR3 nucleotides are TGTGCCAGCAGCGTAGATACCGCCGGCAATGAGCAGTTCTTC.